This entry features one TCR beta chain sequence. The clone's antigen remains unknown. No quality values exist for individual bases; no much larger clone is one base distant. The germline ends are 8 bases apart after V is trimmed by 3 bases and J by 1 base. CDR1 and CDR2 (SGHRS, YFSETQ) derive from the germline V gene. The CDR3 sequence holds 14 residues, the cysteine and phenylalanine included. Only CDR3 DNA is held: 42 bases, read in frame from base 1. Blood samples were collected up to 4 times in the first month after transplant and then at least monthly when available. These data originate in a study of graft-versus-host responses after intestinal transplantation (dated by TCRdb to about 2021). In the study overall: The transplants that recipients got were multivisceral, liver-intestinal, or isolated intestinal. The cohort enrolled 20 to 30 intestinal transplant recipients, one of whom was a retransplant, and a few patients without pretransplant specimens were excluded. A peak of at least 4% donor T cells among recipient peripheral blood mononuclear cells was the definition used for donor T cell macrochimerism. Bulk TCR-beta CDR3 sequencing was used to track graft-versus-host and host-versus-graft alloreactive T cell clones in the graft, circulation and bone marrow after intestinal transplantation. To identify alloreactive clones, pre-transplant mixed lymphocyte reaction products were sequenced and compared with unstimulated pre-transplant donor and recipient T cells. Rather than going through the commercial service, samples from a few later patients were sequenced in-house on an Illumina MiSeq and processed with MiXCR. Every recipient was given anti-thymocyte globulin induction, followed by about three years of maintenance tacrolimus and steroids. Study-wide conclusions, independent of this receptor: GvH clones turned up in recipient bone marrow, with some appearing earlier in ileal mucosa or blood, a pattern consistent with an intestinal mucosal origin. The relatively low number and heterogeneity of intestinal transplant patients limited the conclusions. Patients with donor T cell macrochimerism had high GvH to HvG T cell clonal ratios in their allografts. Early after transplant, peak levels of circulating GvH clones were found to be associated with declines in HvG clones.

The library was made by the immunoSEQ multiplex PCR assay. For most patients, genomic DNA was subjected to high-throughput TCR-beta CDR3 sequencing by Adaptive Biotechnologies. The source study handled its data this way. Adaptive's ImmunoSEQ software was the source of the TCR sequencing data for approximately 18 patients, while a few other patients were processed with MiXCR and VDJtools. CDR3 nucleotide sequences shared by donor and recipient were removed because the origin of these sequences could not be assigned. At least 2-fold expansion over unstimulated cells and a minimum CFSE-low frequency of 0.002% (template counts) or 0.001% (read counts) were required for clones to be classified as alloreactive. Mappable clones were those detected in sequenced pre-transplant spleen, lymph node, or MLR CFSE-low populations of the donor or recipient. Cumulative frequency of alloreactive clones was calculated as a percentage of all sequences weighted by copy number. TCRdb stores this immuneACCESS table with in-frame sequences only. Part of the clones is absent; in the studies checked, under half of the shortfall reflects unresolved V genes, and no reason is known for the rest. That table gives V, J and clone size, and the DNA gave D and trimming. In this sample the table shows about 97,000 clones, roughly 90% of which occur a single time. The ten most abundant clones make up 16% of the sample.

This receptor was identified in a human patient who received an intestinal transplant, so some T cells may come from the graft donor. The sequence is built from TRBV5-1 and TRBJ1-5, and possibly TRBD1, on 6 matching bases. Source: PBMCs, taken 453 days after intestinal transplant. CDR3 region: CASSSGESNQPQHF. Here is the DNA: TGCGCCAGCAGCTCAGGGGAGAGCAATCAGCCCCAGCATTTT.